This T cell receptor beta chain stems from a study of T cell responses to AZD1222 COVID-19 vaccine (dated by TCRdb to about 2021). In terms of the full investigation: A total of 233 trial participants underwent TCR sequencing, of whom about 200 had received two doses of AZD1222 and some 26 had received two doses of the MenACWY control vaccine. Enrollment into the trials was organized by age into subgroups of 18-55, 56-69 and 70-plus years, and those subgroups contained about 160, 30 and 59 TCR-sequenced participants, respectively. Beyond this particular receptor, the publication reports: The vaccine-associated CD4 TCRs covered the entire spike protein, and the dominant responses fell in regions 160-218 and 743-854. Because no samples from the day 14 peak response were available, repertoires could be characterized only after the peak T cell response. Spike-specific TCR breadth and depth rose significantly after two AZD1222 doses compared with day 0 and with MenACWY recipients. Conclusions about previously exposed vaccinees were limited because only six or seven AZD1222 recipients were SARS-CoV-2 seropositive at baseline. Most participants were white British and females outnumbered males, and the authors suggested that clonal diversity may have been underestimated. Nearly half of unique spike-specific TCRs reportedly recognized epitopes outside regions mutated in the B.1.351 and B.1.1.7 variants. The 56-69-year group was small, and its depth increase did not reach significance, likely because of low power.

According to the study, the label for this sample's time point signals: baseline before first vaccination. What this sample's treatment or condition label stands for: meningococcal conjugate vaccine given as trial control. Samples from vaccinated people were obtained from the UK trials COV001 and COV002, which included a single-blind randomized controlled phase 2/3 trial of AZD1222 (ChAdOx1 nCoV-19) in healthy adults. Trial participant PBMC samples were collected at day 0 and day 28 after the second dose for TCRbeta chain sequencing. CDR1 MNHEY and CDR2 SVGEGT were looked up in the germline V gene. Taken from cysteine to phenylalanine, the CDR3 has 15 residues. The retained sequence is limited to the CDR3, 45 bases, with the frame set at the first base. V is reduced by 2 bases and J by 0 bases, leaving a spacing of 10 bases between them. The CDR3 regions of human TCRbeta chains were subjected to immunosequencing. In the original analysis: Repertoire TCRs were matched against a reference library of SARS-CoV-2-specific TCRs generated with the MIRA antigen-specificity platform. Breadth was defined as the fraction of unique TCRs that were SARS-CoV-2-associated, and depth was defined as the fraction of total T cells that were SARS-CoV-2-associated. Using the MIRA data, each spike-specific TCR was assigned both to the spike region to which the TCR was reactive and to a CD4 or CD8 class. Log10-transformed breadth and depth values were compared by one-way ANOVA with Sidak's multiple comparisons tests. The clones in this table, taken by TCRdb from immuneACCESS, are in-frame only. Not every clone is retained; where verified, under half of the shortfall comes from an unresolved V gene, and the cause of the rest is unknown. Clone size and the V and J calls come from that table; the DNA yielded D and trimming. This sample gives about 76,000 clones in total; approximately 88% of them show up just once. Of the sample, roughly 4.5% is held by the ten largest clones.

Worth noting for this clone: What antigen it recognizes has not been identified. Base qualities are not recorded, but no much larger clone differs from it by a single base.

The material sequenced was peripheral blood, taken on day 0 of MenACWY control vaccination. Rearrangement joined TRBV6-2 or TRBV6-3 to TRBJ1-2, with no confidently assigned D gene. The source is an adult in good health. The nucleotide sequence reads TGTGCCAGCAGTTACGGGCATCTAGCTAACTATGGCTACACCTTC. Its translation reads: CASSYGHLANYGYTF.